The 8 T cell receptor beta chains below come from one sample, sequenced in a study of CD8+ T cells in alopecia areata. Pooled cutaneous lymph node cells were sorted using CD4, CD8alpha, NKG2D, NKG2ACE and other markers. cDNA prepared by RNA extraction and subsequent reverse transcription served as the template for sequencing. Method: immunoSEQ multiplex PCR; TCRdb's copy keeps in-frame clones and lacks some. The sample includes 200,000 to 300,000 clones, none of them occurring once. Sequencing was carried out using CD4+ T cells sorted from a lymph node. The receptor source for this set is a C3H/HeJ mouse with alopecia areata. Strain haplotype (MHC): H2-k.

This clone was picked up a small number of times. All gene names here are mouse names. The read gets to within 4 residues of the CDR3 end, and the germline J gene fills in the rest. The chain recombines TRBV13-1 with TRBJ2-3; 7 nucleotides line up with TRBD2. V lost 0 bases, J lost 0 bases, and 7 bases stayed unmatched. The CDR3 is made up of 17 amino acids. Per the germline V gene, CDR1 is NSHNY and CDR2 is SYGAGN. The CDR3 bases that were read are TGTGCCAGCAGTGATGCAGGGCCTGGGGGAAGTGCAGAA. Protein: CASSDAGPGGSAE. The complete CDR3 reads CASSDAGPGGSAETLYF.

This clone was observed a handful of times. Genes here carry mouse names. The read finishes 4 residues shy of the CDR3 end, and the germline J gene is used to complete it. The rearrangement joins TRBV19 to TRBJ1-2, with D maybe TRBD1 (5 bases). The CDR3 loop spans 12 amino acids. Germline lookup yields CDR1 FNHDT and CDR2 SITEND (reference sequence). With 6 bases removed from V and 3 bases from J, the gap between germline ends came to 9 bases. The DNA read from the CDR3 is TGTGCCAGCAAGGGAGGGGACTCC. Encoded protein: CASKGGDS. The whole CDR3 region reads CASKGGDSDYTF.

Worth noting for this clone: Gene names follow the mouse nomenclature. The DNA ends 4 residues before the CDR3 does, and the rest of the CDR3 is filled in from the germline J gene. The chain uses TRBV14 and TRBJ2-5; tentative D call: TRBD2 (6 bases). Germline CDR1 SGHDT, CDR2 FRDEAV. This CDR3 has 12 amino acids. CDR3 region: CASSNWEDTQYF. The sequenced part of the CDR3 DNA is TGTGCCAGCAGCAACTGGGAAGAC.

Concerning this clone: Gene names refer to mouse genes. Sequencing ends 4 residues short of the CDR3 end; the germline J gene provides the rest. The genes are TRBV31 and TRBJ2-2; 7 nucleotides match TRBD2. Trimming cost V 0 bases and J 4 bases; bases outside gene matches: 5. The CDR3 runs 15 residues. Looked up from germline, CDR1 is GKSSPN and CDR2 is SITVG. The CDR3 spells CAWSLGVGGTGQLYF. CDR3 DNA (partial): TGTGCCTGGAGTCTAGGAGTGGGGGGCACCGGG.

This clone was seen a few times. Genes and germline come from the mouse. The sequenced fragment ends 4 residues before the CDR3 boundary, so the rest is inferred from the germline J gene. The chain couples TRBV13-2 to TRBJ2-1; TRBD2 matches 14 bases. The CDR3 is 15 residues long. CDR1 and CDR2 from the germline V gene are NNHNN and SYGAGS (reference sequence). The CDR3 sequence: CASGGLGGRWAEQFF. The sequenced CDR3 bases are TGTGCCAGCGGGGGACTGGGGGGGCGCTGGGCT.

This clone was picked up a small number of times. Gene names follow the mouse nomenclature. The CDR3 end lies 4 residues beyond the end of the read and is filled in from the germline J gene. The genes are TRBV19 and TRBJ2-7; possible D gene TRBD2, 5 bases. The CDR3 length is 14 residues. CDR1 is FNHDT and CDR2 is SITEND in the germline V gene (reference sequence). The germline V and J ends were trimmed by 5 bases and 0 bases, with 12 bases remaining between them. Incomplete CDR3 DNA: TGTGCCAGCAGCCCCGTTGGGGACTCCTAT. Its protein product is CASSPVGDSY. The whole CDR3 protein reads CASSPVGDSYEQYF. The entire variable domain, with the rest obtained from reference TRBV19 and TRBJ2-7, is as follows: GGIITQTPKFLIGQEGQKLTLKCQQNFNHDTMYWYRQDSGKGLRLIYYSITENDLQKGDLSEGYDASREKKSSFSLTVTSAQKNEMAVFLCASSPVGDSYEQYFGPGTRLTVL.

This clone was recorded a few times. The germline and genes are mouse ones. The missing CDR3 end, 4 residues past where the read stops, is filled in from the germline J gene. The rearrangement links TRBV5 to TRBJ2-3; 10 nucleotides match TRBD2. This CDR3 comprises 16 residues. V shed 4 bases, J shed 4 bases, and the junction held 8 bases outside the gene matches. Per the germline V gene, CDR1 is LGHNA and CDR2 is YNLKQL (reference sequence). The CDR3 sequence is CASSPTTGGHTETLYF. CDR3 DNA, as far as it was read: TGTGCCAGCAGCCCAACGACTGGGGGGCACACAGAA.

In the case of this clone: The germline and genes are mouse ones. The read falls 4 residues short of the CDR3 end, and the missing part is taken from the germline J gene. The chain has TRBV31 and TRBJ2-2; TRBD2 agrees at 11 bases. V dropped 4 bases and J dropped 6; count of bases not matched to a gene: 7. Per the germline V gene, CDR1 is GKSSPN and CDR2 is SITVG. The CDR3 length is 15 residues. CDR3 DNA, as far as it was read: TGTGCCTGGACCGGGACTGGGGGTTCTGCCGGG. Protein product: CAWTGTGGSAG. The whole CDR3 reads CAWTGTGGSAGQLYF.